This T cell receptor beta chain is drawn from a study of cytomegalovirus exposure and HLA in healthy donors. This table comes from immunoSEQ multiplex PCR, and its TCRdb copy is limited to in-frame clones, with some not included. The profile shows around 34,000 clones, over 80% of them singletons. The CDR3 is made up of 13 amino acids. Trimming left V 4 bases short and J 2 bases short, with 6 bases between. The germline V gene encodes CDR1 MNHNY and CDR2 SVGAGI (reference sequence). Separation from the approximately 690-subject first cohort characterized the roughly 130-subject validation cohort, to which the donors belonged. The study's findings and limits: Listed as cytomegalovirus-associated were around 160 TCR beta chains.

As to this clone: Its antigen is not identified.

The chain has TRBV6-6 and TRBJ1-3; no reliable D call. Sequencing was done on a sample of PBMCs. The clonotype comes from a man younger than 35 in good health and CMV-seronegative. This chain's CDR3 is CASSSGPGNTIYF. DNA of the CDR3: TGTGCCAGCAGTTCTGGGCCTGGAAACACCATATATTTT.